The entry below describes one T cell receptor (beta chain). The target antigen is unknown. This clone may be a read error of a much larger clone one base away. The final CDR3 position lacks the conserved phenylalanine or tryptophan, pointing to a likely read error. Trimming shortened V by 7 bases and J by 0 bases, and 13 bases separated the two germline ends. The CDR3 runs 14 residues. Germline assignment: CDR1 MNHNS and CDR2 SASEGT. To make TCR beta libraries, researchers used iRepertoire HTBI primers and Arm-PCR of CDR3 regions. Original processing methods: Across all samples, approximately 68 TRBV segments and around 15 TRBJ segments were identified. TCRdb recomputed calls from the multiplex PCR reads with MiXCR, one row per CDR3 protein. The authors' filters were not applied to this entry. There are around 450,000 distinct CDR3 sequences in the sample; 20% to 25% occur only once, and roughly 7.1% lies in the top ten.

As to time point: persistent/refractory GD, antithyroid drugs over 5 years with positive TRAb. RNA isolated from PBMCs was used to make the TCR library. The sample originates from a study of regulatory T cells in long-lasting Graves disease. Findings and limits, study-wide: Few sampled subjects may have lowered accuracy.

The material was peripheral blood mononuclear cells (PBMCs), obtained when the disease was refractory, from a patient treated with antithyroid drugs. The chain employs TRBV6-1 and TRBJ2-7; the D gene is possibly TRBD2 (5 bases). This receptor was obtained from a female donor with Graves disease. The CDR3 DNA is TGTGCCAGCACCTCGGGGAGATCCTCCTACGAGCAGTACCTC. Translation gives CASTSGRSSYEQYL.